Given below is one T cell receptor (beta chain) in context. The CDR3 covers 16 residues. The V and J ends lost 5 bases and 0 bases respectively, with 13 bases between them. TCRdb re-called the 5' RACE reads through MiXCR, storing one row per CDR3 protein. The data hold 380,000 or so distinct CDR3 sequences, with 20% observed a single time. The sample originates from a study of CD8 T cells in ankylosing spondylitis. The chain recombines TRBV12-3 or TRBV12-4 with TRBJ2-2, with D possibly TRBD2 on 5 matching bases. Sequenced input: blood, either unsorted or a sorted T cell fraction (not recorded which). This receptor was obtained from a male donor with ankylosing spondylitis or in good health (not recorded which). Written as DNA, the CDR3 is TGTGCCAGCAGTCACCGGGGTGTCGCGAACACCGGGGAGCTGTTTTTT. Translation: CASSHRGVANTGELFF.